The entry below describes one TCR beta chain. Its antigen is still unknown. This specimen comes from a study of T cell responses to AZD1222 COVID-19 vaccine. General observations from the study: Repertoire samples came only from after the peak T cell response. In a largely white British group with more females than males, clonal diversity was possibly underestimated.

Some clones are missing from TCRdb's copy, which holds only in-frame ones; the method was immunoSEQ multiplex PCR. The data show 120,000 to 150,000 clones, about 87% seen once. V lost 7 bases, J lost 4 bases, and 9 bases stayed unmatched. The CDR3 is 16 residues long. Germline assignment: CDR1 PRHDT and CDR2 FYEKMQ (reference sequence). This receptor was obtained from an adult in good health. The V and J genes are TRBV13 and TRBJ2-2; TRBD2 agrees at 10 bases. The specimen was peripheral blood, collected on day 0 of AZD1222 vaccination. Written as DNA, the CDR3 is TGTGCCAGCAACTCAAAAGCGGGAGGGCCCACCGGGGAGCTGTTTTTT. Translated, it gives CASNSKAGGPTGELFF.